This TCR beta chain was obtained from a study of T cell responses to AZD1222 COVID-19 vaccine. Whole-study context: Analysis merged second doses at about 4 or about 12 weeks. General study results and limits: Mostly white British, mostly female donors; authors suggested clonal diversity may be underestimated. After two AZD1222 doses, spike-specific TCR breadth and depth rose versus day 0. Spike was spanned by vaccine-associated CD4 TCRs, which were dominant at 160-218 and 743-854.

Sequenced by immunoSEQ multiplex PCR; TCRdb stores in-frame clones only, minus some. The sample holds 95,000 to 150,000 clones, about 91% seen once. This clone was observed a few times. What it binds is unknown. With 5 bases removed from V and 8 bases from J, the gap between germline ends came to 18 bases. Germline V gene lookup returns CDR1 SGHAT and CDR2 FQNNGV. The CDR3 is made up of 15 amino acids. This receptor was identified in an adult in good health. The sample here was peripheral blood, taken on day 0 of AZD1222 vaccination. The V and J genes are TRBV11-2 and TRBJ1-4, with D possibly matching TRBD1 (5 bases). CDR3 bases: TGTGCCAGCAGCCCAGCCCCACAGGTTCGCGAAAAACTGTTTTTT. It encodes CASSPAPQVREKLFF. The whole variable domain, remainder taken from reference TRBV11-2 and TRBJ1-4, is EAGVAQSPRYKIIEKRQSVAFWCNPISGHATLYWYQQILGQGPKLLIQFQNNGVVDDSQLPKDRFSAERLKGVDSTLKIQPAKLEDSAVYLCASSPAPQVREKLFFGSGTQLSVL.